These T cell receptor beta chains were read from a single sample in a study of blood T cell repertoires in COVID-19. The data were produced by immunoSEQ multiplex PCR, yet TCRdb's version contains in-frame clones alone and is incomplete. The sample holds some 100,000 clones, around 90% seen once. The specimen sequenced was peripheral blood. Source of these receptors: a man in his fifties or sixties with COVID-19, enrolled during active disease. The CDR3 runs from the conserved cysteine through the conserved F or W. Fields, in order: J gene, V gene, CDR3 protein.

J gene: TRBJ2-7
V gene: TRBV7-9
CDR3 protein: CASTKGGTHYEQYF

J gene: TRBJ2-3
V gene: TRBV6-4
CDR3 protein: CASSLTSGGPGDTQYF

J gene: TRBJ2-1
V gene: TRBV19
CDR3 protein: CASSQAGLAGGMNEQFF

J gene: TRBJ1-5
V gene: TRBV7-6
CDR3 protein: CASSPDRGATNQPQHF

J gene: TRBJ1-5
V gene: TRBV29-1
CDR3 protein: CSVEVTGNQPQHF

J gene: TRBJ2-2
V gene: TRBV27
CDR3 protein: CASSSGDTGELFF

J gene: TRBJ2-1
V gene: TRBV2
CDR3 protein: CASRKTVNSYNEQFF

J gene: TRBJ2-1
V gene: TRBV5-1
CDR3 protein: CASSYSQGNEQFF

J gene: TRBJ1-1
V gene: TRBV5-4
CDR3 protein: CASSFRGSTEAFF

J gene: TRBJ1-1
V gene: TRBV7-9
CDR3 protein: CASSLSGLAEAFF

J gene: TRBJ2-1
V gene: TRBV6-2/TRBV6-3
CDR3 protein: CASSYRRDRGLGEQFF

J gene: TRBJ1-2
V gene: TRBV12-3/TRBV12-4
CDR3 protein: CASSYDRNYGYTF

J gene: TRBJ1-1
V gene: TRBV7-2
CDR3 protein: CASSPLQGGKAFF

J gene: TRBJ1-6
V gene: TRBV18
CDR3 protein: CASSVSAPGGNSPLHF

J gene: TRBJ1-1
V gene: TRBV4-1
CDR3 protein: CASSQDRGGRNTEAFF

J gene: TRBJ1-1
V gene: TRBV3-1/TRBV3-2
CDR3 protein: CASSASMNTEAFF

J gene: TRBJ1-2
V gene: TRBV7-9
CDR3 protein: CASSPLGLRGYGYTF

J gene: TRBJ1-1
V gene: TRBV7-3
CDR3 protein: CASSLIGGVAFF

J gene: TRBJ1-5
V gene: TRBV18
CDR3 protein: CASSPGQAQNQPQHF

J gene: TRBJ2-1
V gene: TRBV9
CDR3 protein: CASSALAGGLHNEQFF

J gene: TRBJ2-1
V gene: TRBV5-1
CDR3 protein: CASSLGVTSGPVDEQFF

J gene: TRBJ1-2
V gene: TRBV18
CDR3 protein: CASSFLAPGTLDRYTF

J gene: TRBJ1-5
V gene: TRBV3-1/TRBV3-2
CDR3 protein: CASSGTGILSGQPQHF

J gene: TRBJ2-1
V gene: TRBV27
CDR3 protein: CASSFFGGAGNEQFF

J gene: TRBJ2-7
V gene: TRBV9
CDR3 protein: CASSVADEGPSSYEQYF